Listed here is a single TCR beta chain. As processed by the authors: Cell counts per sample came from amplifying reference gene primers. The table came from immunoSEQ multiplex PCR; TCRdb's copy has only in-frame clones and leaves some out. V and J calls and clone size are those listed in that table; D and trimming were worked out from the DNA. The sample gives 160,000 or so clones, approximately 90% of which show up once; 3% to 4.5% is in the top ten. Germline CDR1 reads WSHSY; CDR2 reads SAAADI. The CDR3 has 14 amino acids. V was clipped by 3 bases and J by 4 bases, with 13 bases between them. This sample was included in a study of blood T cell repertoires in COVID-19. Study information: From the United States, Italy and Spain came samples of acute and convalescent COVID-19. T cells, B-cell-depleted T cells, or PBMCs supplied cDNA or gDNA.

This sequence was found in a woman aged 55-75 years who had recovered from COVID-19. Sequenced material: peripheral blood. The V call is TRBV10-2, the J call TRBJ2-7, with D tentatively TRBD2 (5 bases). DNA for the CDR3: TGCGCCAGCAGTGAATCCGGGAAGCCGTACGAGCAGTACTTC. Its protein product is CASSESGKPYEQYF.